The 18 T cell receptor beta chains in this list originate from one sample, sequenced in a study of regulatory T cells in long-lasting Graves disease. Time point noted: persistent/refractory GD, antithyroid drugs over 5 years with positive TRAb. PBMC RNA was the source of the TCR library. Arm-PCR of CDR3 regions with iRepertoire HTBI primers generated TCR beta libraries. From the multiplex PCR reads, TCRdb called clonotypes with MiXCR, one entry per CDR3 protein. The sample lists about 470,000 distinct CDR3 sequences, around a fifth seen once, with over 6% in the top ten. The specimen comprised peripheral blood mononuclear cells (PBMCs), sampled when the disease was refractory, from a patient treated with antithyroid drugs. All receptors come from a female donor with Graves disease.

The rearrangement links TRBV3-1 to TRBJ2-4, with 9 nucleotides matching TRBD2. This CDR3 is built from 17 residues. In germline, CDR1 is LGHDT, CDR2 YNNKEL (reference sequence). V lost 1 base and J lost 6; bases outside the gene matches: 10. The DNA for the CDR3 is TGTGCCAGCAGCCAAGGGAACGCGCGGGGGGGCATAAACATTCAGTACTTC. Protein product: CASSQGNARGGINIQYF.

In the case of this clonotype: This may arise from a read error, as a much more abundant clone is one base away. This chain links TRBV2 with TRBJ2-2; D unresolved. Trimming shortened V by 4 bases and J by 4 bases, and 10 bases separated the two germline ends. The length of the CDR3 is 14 residues. Germline lookup yields CDR1 SNHLY and CDR2 FYNNEI. DNA for the CDR3: TGTGCCAGCAGTGGGAACCCAAGCACCGGGGAGCTGTTTTTT. Encoded protein: CASSGNPSTGELFF. Full variable domain (rest looked up from reference TRBV2 and TRBJ2-2): EPEVTQTPSHQVTQMGQEVILRCVPISNHLYFYWYRQILGQKVEFLVSFYNNEISEKSEIFDDQFSVERPDGSNFTLKIRSTKLEDSAMYFCASSGNPSTGELFFGEGSRLTVL.

V gene TRBV5-1 combines with J gene TRBJ2-5, with 11 bases identical to TRBD2. Trimming removed 3 bases from V and 2 bases from J; junction bases left unmatched: 9. Germline CDR1 SGHRS, CDR2 YFSETQ. CDR3 length equals 17 residues. CDR3 protein: CASSSGSGLAAQETQYF. CDR3 nucleotide sequence: TGCGCCAGCAGCTCGGGCTCGGGACTAGCGGCACAAGAGACCCAGTACTTC.

The chain combines TRBV20-1 with TRBJ2-7; 7 bases fit TRBD2. The CDR3 totals 14 residues. Germline CDR1 is DFQATT and CDR2 is SNEGSKA (reference sequence). V trimming: 5 bases; J trimming: 2 bases; junction bases outside the gene matches: 9. The CDR3 nucleotides read TGCAGTGCTCCTATATCAAGCGGGACCTACGAGCAGTACTTC. Translated, it gives CSAPISSGTYEQYF.

In its sample, this clonotype was seen many times. The chain is built from TRBV12-3 or TRBV12-4 and TRBJ1-4; no clear D. Trimming took 8 bases from V and 0 from J, leaving 7 bases between them. This CDR3 contains 13 residues. In nucleotides, the CDR3 is TGTGCCAGCGGGGATTCAACTAATGAAAAACTGTTTTTT. The encoded protein is CASGDSTNEKLFF.

This clonotype occurred many times. V usage is TRBV24-1 and J usage is TRBJ2-5; TRBD2 aligns across 14 bases. CDR3 length: 16 residues. Unmatched junction bases numbered 3, after V lost 3 bases and J lost 4 bases. The germline V gene encodes CDR1 KGHDR and CDR2 SFDVKD. The CDR3 is CATSDAGLAGGETQYF. CDR3 in DNA: TGTGCCACCAGTGATGCTGGACTAGCGGGAGGAGAGACCCAGTACTTC.

Turning to this clonotype: With a far larger clone one base away, a read error is the likely cause. The final CDR3 position lacks the conserved phenylalanine or tryptophan, pointing to a likely read error. This chain links TRBV6-2 or TRBV6-3 with TRBJ2-4, with D perhaps assigned TRBD1 or TRBD2 (5 bases each). The length of the CDR3 is 13 residues. Trimming stripped 7 bases from V and 5 bases from J, with 12 bases between. Germline V CDR1 and CDR2: MNHEY, SVGEGT. DNA of the CDR3: TGTGCCAGCACCCTAAGAGGGGAAAACATTCAGTACCTC. It specifies CASTLRGENIQYL.

This clonotype appeared many times. This chain joins TRBV6-5 and TRBJ1-1; possibly TRBD1 for D (6 bases). Germline lookup yields CDR1 MNHEY and CDR2 SVGAGI. The ends were cut back, 2 bases at V and 2 bases at J, with 12 bases in the middle. The CDR3 consists of 15 residues. CDR3 protein: CASSYLQGFNTEAFF. The CDR3 bases are TGTGCCAGCAGTTACCTACAGGGATTTAACACTGAAGCTTTCTTT.

A few counts support this clonotype. The germline gene is not matched at one end of the junction; a read error may be the cause. The CDR3 nucleotides are TGTGCCAGCACCGAGGGACAGGGGGCATATGGATACACCATATATTTT. It yields the protein CASTEGQGAYGYTIYF. This chain joins TRBV28 and TRBJ1-3; 12 bases align to TRBD1. CDR3 length: 16 residues. The germline V gene has CDR1 MDHEN and CDR2 SYDVKM. Combining the CDR3 with reference TRBV28 and TRBJ1-3 gives the whole variable domain DVKVTQSSRYLVKRTGEKVFLECVQDMDHENMFWYRQDPGLGLRLIYFSYDVKMKEKGDIPEGYSVSREKKERFSLILESASTNQTSMYLCASTEGQGAYGYTIYFGEGSWLTVV.

This clonotype occurred many times. At one end, the junction sequence differs from germline, possibly due to a read error. For the CDR3, the DNA is TGTGCCAGCAGCTTAGCTGGGGGGGATGAAAAACTGTTTTTT. As protein: CASSLAGGDEKLFF. J is TRBJ1-4 and V is TRBV12-3 or TRBV12-4, with a possible D match to TRBD1 (5 bases). This CDR3 comprises 14 residues.

This clonotype was detected a few times. The chain couples TRBV9 to TRBJ2-5; D unresolved. V was shortened by 0 bases and J by 5 bases, with 14 bases between the two germline ends. CDR1 and CDR2 from the germline V gene are SGDLS and YYNGEE. This CDR3 spans 15 amino acids. This CDR3 reads CASSVVPGRMETQYF. CDR3 DNA sequence: TGTGCCAGCAGCGTAGTTCCCGGGCGGATGGAGACCCAGTACTTC.

This clonotype was seen only a few times. The CDR3 bases are TGTGCCAGCAGCTTAATCACAGGAGTAGAGCAGTACTTC. Its protein is CASSLITGVEQYF. The chain joins TRBV5-5 to TRBJ2-7, with D maybe TRBD1 (5 bases). The ends were cut back, 2 bases at V and 7 bases at J, with 13 bases in the middle. This CDR3 contains 13 residues. Germline assignment: CDR1 SGHKS and CDR2 YYEKEE (reference sequence).

The chain joins TRBV28 to TRBJ2-7; 9 bases are shared with TRBD1. This CDR3 region has 16 residues. Germline CDR1 reads MDHEN; CDR2 reads SYDVKM. V lost 6 bases and J lost 6; bases outside the gene matches: 15. The CDR3 DNA sequence: TGTGCCAGCAGCCAAGACAGATTAGGACAGGGGTTCGAGCAGTACTTC. Translation gives CASSQDRLGQGFEQYF.

The chain combines TRBV19 with TRBJ1-5, with D possibly matching TRBD1 (6 bases). The germline V gene has CDR1 LNHDA and CDR2 SQIVND (reference sequence). This CDR3 region has 17 residues. The V end lost 3 bases, the J end lost 6 bases, and 21 bases lay between the germline ends. The CDR3 sequence: CASSIIRRMGGRQPQHF. The CDR3 DNA reads TGTGCCAGTAGTATTATCAGGCGGATGGGGGGGCGTCAGCCCCAGCATTTT.

This clonotype occurred many times. The rearrangement joins TRBV28 to TRBJ2-5, with 10 bases aligning to TRBD2. Trimming at V came to 4 bases and at J to 3 bases, leaving 14 bases not matched to a gene. In germline, CDR1 is MDHEN, CDR2 SYDVKM. CDR3 length: 18 residues. The CDR3 sequence is CASSYPSGSWGREETQYF. The DNA of the CDR3 is TGTGCCAGCAGTTACCCTAGCGGGAGTTGGGGAAGGGAAGAGACCCAGTACTTC. Looking up the rest from reference TRBV28 and TRBJ2-5 gives the full variable domain: DVKVTQSSRYLVKRTGEKVFLECVQDMDHENMFWYRQDPGLGLRLIYFSYDVKMKEKGDIPEGYSVSREKKERFSLILESASTNQTSMYLCASSYPSGSWGREETQYFGPGTRLLVL.

This clonotype was seen just once. A much more abundant neighbour one base away suggests this may be a read error. The chain employs TRBV6-9 and TRBJ1-4; D unresolved. CDR1 and CDR2 from the germline V gene are MNHGY and SVAAGI. The CDR3 is 13 residues long. V lost 2 bases and J lost 8, with 9 bases in between. This chain's CDR3 is CASSYRDEEKLFF. The CDR3 DNA reads as TGTGCCAGCAGTTATAGGGATGAGGAAAAACTGTTTTTT.

This clonotype has a count of ten or more. The chain joins TRBV6-1 to TRBJ1-5; 7 bases match TRBD1. J gave up 3 bases and V 0 bases, and 11 bases lay outside the gene matches. The CDR3 runs 18 residues. In germline, CDR1 is MNHNS, CDR2 SASEGT. CDR3 nucleotide sequence: TGTGCCAGCAGTGAAGCTTTGGGACAGACTAAATTCAATCAGCCCCAGCATTTT. Translated, it gives CASSEALGQTKFNQPQHF.

Many counts were recorded for this clonotype. The gene calls are TRBV28 and TRBJ2-4; D is tentatively TRBD1 or TRBD2 (5 bases each). Germline CDR1 and CDR2: MDHEN and SYDVKM. The V gene lost 6 bases and the J gene lost 8 bases, with 11 bases spanning the gap. The CDR3 consists of 12 residues. The CDR3 loop reads CASRLQGDIQYF. The CDR3 region has the DNA TGTGCCAGCAGGCTCCAGGGAGACATTCAGTACTTC. Looking up the rest from reference TRBV28 and TRBJ2-4 gives the full variable domain: DVKVTQSSRYLVKRTGEKVFLECVQDMDHENMFWYRQDPGLGLRLIYFSYDVKMKEKGDIPEGYSVSREKKERFSLILESASTNQTSMYLCASRLQGDIQYFGAGTRLSVL.